The clone carrying this T cell receptor beta chain was seen ten or more times. What it recognizes is unknown. The data stem from a study of metastatic and nonmetastatic thyroid tumors. The study's findings and limits: Reported TCR beta diversity, measured in blood and tumor, was significantly higher for malignant thyroid tumors than for benign nodules.

Before thyroid surgery, none of the patients had received any treatment. Authors' methods: In papillary thyroid cancer, a distant-metastasis classifier was built using CDR3 differences across clinicopathological groups. With MiXCR, TCRdb reprocessed the PCR reads. TCRdb, not the authors, supplied the V and J calls. The data hold 37,000 or so clones, with around 16% observed a single time. The CDR3 runs to 14 residues. V dropped 1 base and J dropped 8 bases, with 18 bases sitting between them. Germline CDR1 and CDR2: GTSNPN and SVGIG (reference sequence). What was sequenced was blood. This TCR derives from a female donor with papillary thyroid cancer or a benign thyroid nodule (not recorded which). Some clones in this sample may be carry-over from other donors' samples. V usage is TRBV30 and J usage is TRBJ2-7, with D possibly TRBD1 on 5 matching bases. CDR3 sequence reads: CAWSEGAAAPKQYF. The CDR3 nucleotides read TGTGCCTGGAGTGAAGGGGCAGCCGCCCCCAAGCAGTACTTC.